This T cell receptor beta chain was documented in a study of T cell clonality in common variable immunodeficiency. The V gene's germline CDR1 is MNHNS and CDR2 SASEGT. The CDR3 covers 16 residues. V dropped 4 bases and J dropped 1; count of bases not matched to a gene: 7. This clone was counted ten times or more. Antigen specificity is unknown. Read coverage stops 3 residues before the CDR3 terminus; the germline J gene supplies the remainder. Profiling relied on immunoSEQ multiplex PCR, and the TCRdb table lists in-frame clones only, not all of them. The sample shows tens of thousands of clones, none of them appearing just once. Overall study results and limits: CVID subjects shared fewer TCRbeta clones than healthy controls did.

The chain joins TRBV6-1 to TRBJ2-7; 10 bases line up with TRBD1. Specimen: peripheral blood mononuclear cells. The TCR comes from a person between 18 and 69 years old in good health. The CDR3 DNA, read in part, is TGTGCCAGCAGTGCCGCGGGACAGGGGTCTTCCTACGAG. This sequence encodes CASSAAGQGSSYE. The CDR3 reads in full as CASSAAGQGSSYEQYF.